A single sample gave rise to the 7 T cell receptor beta chains below, sequenced in a study of blood T cell repertoires in COVID-19. The repertoire was sequenced with immunoSEQ multiplex PCR; TCRdb's copy has only in-frame clones and lacks some. The table has roughly 160,000 clones, about 88% seen once. Sequencing was done on a sample of peripheral blood. These receptors were obtained from a man in his forties or fifties who had recovered from COVID-19.

The genes are TRBV4-1 and TRBJ1-2, with D uncertain. In germline, CDR1 is MGHRA, CDR2 YSYEKL. CDR3 length: 13 residues. V lost 0 bases and J 8 bases, leaving 10 bases between the germline ends. CDR3 sequence (DNA): TGCGCCAGCAGCCAAGATTGGGCCCGGGGCTACACCTTC. This gives the protein CASSQDWARGYTF.

V and J are TRBV6-2 or TRBV6-3 and TRBJ2-7; D gene uncertain. Germline-derived CDR1 and CDR2 are MNHEY and SVGEGT. There are 16 residues in the CDR3. Trimming left V 2 bases short and J 2 bases short, with 16 bases between. The CDR3, as DNA: TGTGCCAGCAGTTACCCCCATACGCACATGACCTACGAGCAGTACTTC. Its translation: CASSYPHTHMTYEQYF.

The rearrangement joins TRBV5-4 to TRBJ2-5, with a tentative D call TRBD2 (5 bases). This CDR3 region has 13 residues. The V gene lost 4 bases and the J gene lost 4 bases, with 11 bases spanning the gap. CDR1 is SGHNT, CDR2 YYREEE, per germline (reference sequence). The CDR3 DNA is TGTGCCAGCAGCGTAAGCGGAAGAGAGACCCAGTACTTC. Protein product: CASSVSGRETQYF.

This clone occurred once. V is TRBV5-1 and J is TRBJ2-5; TRBD2 is a possible D gene (6 bases). The CDR3 consists of 13 residues. Germline V gene lookup returns CDR1 SGHRS and CDR2 YFSETQ. V was cut by 3 bases and J by 5 bases, with 11 bases left in between. The CDR3 region has the DNA TGCGCCAGCAGCTCTGGCAGCGGGGAGACCCAGTACTTC. Translating gives CASSSGSGETQYF. Variable domain in full (rest from reference TRBV5-1 and TRBJ2-5): KAGVTQTPRYLIKTRGQQVTLSCSPISGHRSVSWYQQTPGQGLQFLFEYFSETQRNKGNFPGRFSGRQFSNSRSEMNVSTLELGDSALYLCASSSGSGETQYFGPGTRLLVL.

V is TRBV18 and J is TRBJ2-1, with D possibly TRBD1 on 6 matching bases. The CDR3 is 15 amino acids. V shed 1 base and J shed 5 bases, with 12 bases lying between them. CDR1 is KGHSH, CDR2 LQKENI, per germline. CDR3 sequence reads: CASSPRGQPNNEQFF. CDR3 coding DNA: TGTGCCAGCTCACCACGCGGACAGCCCAACAATGAGCAGTTCTTC. The variable domain in full, completed from reference TRBV18 and TRBJ2-1, reads NAGVMQNPRHLVRRRGQEARLRCSPMKGHSHVYWYRQLPEEGLKFMVYLQKENIIDESGMPKERFSAEFPKEGPSILRIQQVVRGDSAAYFCASSPRGQPNNEQFFGPGTRLTVL.

This clone was recorded once. CDR3 in amino acids: CASSLPSGVDTQYF. The DNA of the CDR3 is TGTGCCAGCAGCTTACCGTCCGGGGTAGATACGCAGTATTTT. The chain links TRBV13 to TRBJ2-3; a possible D gene is TRBD2 (5 bases). V was trimmed by 2 bases and J by 5 bases, leaving 11 bases between them. The CDR3 contains 14 residues. Germline CDR1 PRHDT, CDR2 FYEKMQ (reference sequence).

The rearrangement links TRBV7-9 to TRBJ1-5; D is perhaps TRBD1 (5 bases). The germline V gene has CDR1 SEHNR and CDR2 FQNEAQ (reference sequence). With 1 base removed from V and 2 bases from J, the gap between germline ends came to 9 bases. The CDR3 spans 15 residues. CDR3 sequence reads: CASSLVGGGNQPQHF. In DNA form, the CDR3 reads TGTGCCAGCAGCTTAGTCGGGGGGGGCAATCAGCCCCAGCATTTT. Using reference TRBV7-9 and TRBJ1-5 for the parts outside the CDR3, the full variable domain is DTGVSQNPRHKITKRGQNVTFRCDPISEHNRLYWYRQTLGQGPEFLTYFQNEAQLEKSRLLSDRFSAERPKGSFSTLEIQRTEQGDSAMYLCASSLVGGGNQPQHFGDGTRLSIL.